A selection of T cell receptor beta chains follows, all from one sample in a study of CD8 T cells in Susac syndrome. TCRdb independently ran MiXCR on the immunoSEQ multiplex PCR reads; one entry per CDR3 protein. The sample includes hundreds of thousands of distinct CDR3 sequences, around 91% seen only once; the top ten take more than 0.15%. Sequences were obtained from CD8+ T cells from PBMCs. Receptors originate from a human donor with multiple sclerosis. The CDR3 runs from the conserved cysteine through the conserved F or W. The D gene is left open where the match is weak. The listing skips clone size in some rows; elsewhere it reads once, few, many or a size class.

CDR3 DNA | CDR3 protein | D gene | J gene | V gene | clone size
TGTGCCAGCAGCGGAACTGCAGATACGCAGTATTTT | CASSGTADTQYF | NA | TRBJ2-3 | TRBV9 | NA
TGTGCCATCACAGAGGGTATGAACACTGAAGCTTTCTTT | CAITEGMNTEAFF | NA | TRBJ1-1 | TRBV10-3 | NA
TGTGCCACCGCGCCTCCCTCCTACAATGAGCAGTTCTTC | CATAPPSYNEQFF | NA | TRBJ2-1 | TRBV19 | NA
TGTGCCAGCTCTGACAGGGGGGTTCAGCCCCAGCATTTT | CASSDRGVQPQHF | TRBD1 | TRBJ1-5 | TRBV27 | NA
TGTGCCAGCAGCTTAAAGCTAGCGGGGGGACGGGATGAGCAGTTCTTC | CASSLKLAGGRDEQFF | TRBD2 | TRBJ2-1 | TRBV7-3 | NA
TGTGCCAGCAGTGACGACAACGAGAACACTGAAGCTTTCTTT | CASSDDNENTEAFF | NA | TRBJ1-1 | TRBV28 | NA
TGTGCCAGCAGCCCCACCTCTAGCGGGGGGCCCGGTGAGCAGTTCTTC | CASSPTSSGGPGEQFF | TRBD2 | TRBJ2-1 | TRBV7-8 | NA
TGTGCCAGCAGCCAGAACAGGCATGAGCAGTTCTTC | CASSQNRHEQFF | NA | TRBJ2-1 | TRBV5-5 | NA
TGTGCCGCTAGGGACGGGGGCACTGAAGCTTTCTTT | CAARDGGTEAFF | NA | TRBJ1-1 | TRBV30 | NA
TGCAGTGCTAGAGTAAGATCCGCCGGGGAGCTGTTTTTT | CSARVRSAGELFF | NA | TRBJ2-2 | TRBV20-1 | once
TGTGCCAGCAGTCCTAAAGGGGGTTCTGAAGCTTTCTTT | CASSPKGGSEAFF | NA | TRBJ1-1 | TRBV12-3/TRBV12-4 | once
TGCAGTGCCGATCACCGGGACAGGGGGCGACGCGGCTACACCTTC | CSADHRDRGRRGYTF | TRBD1 | TRBJ1-2 | TRBV20-1 | NA
TGTGCCAGCCGTCCGGCTGGAAACACCATATATTTT | CASRPAGNTIYF | NA | TRBJ1-3 | TRBV6-5 | once
TGCGCCAGCAGCTTCTGGCAGAGAAATTCACCCCTCCACTTT | CASSFWQRNSPLHF | NA | TRBJ1-6 | TRBV5-1 | NA
TGCAGCGTTGAGGTTGACAGGGAAGAGACCCAGTACTTC | CSVEVDREETQYF | TRBD1 | TRBJ2-5 | TRBV29-1 | NA
TGCAGTGCGGAAGAGGTCCAGGGTAGCCTTCCCTATGGCTACACCTTC | CSAEEVQGSLPYGYTF | NA | TRBJ1-2 | TRBV20-1 | NA
TGTGCCAGCAGTGAGTCGCGGGACAGACACTACGAGCAGTACTTC | CASSESRDRHYEQYF | NA | TRBJ2-7 | TRBV2 | NA
TGTGCCAGCAGTCCCCGGACAGCGCCCTACGAGCAGTACTTC | CASSPRTAPYEQYF | NA | TRBJ2-7 | TRBV28 | NA
TGTGCCACTACAAGTTCCTACAATGAGCAGTTCTTC | CATTSSYNEQFF | NA | TRBJ2-1 | TRBV6-5 | NA
TGTGCCAGCAGCTTGACCGGGACAGGGGGGATCTTC | CASSLTGTGGIF | TRBD1 | TRBJ1-2 | TRBV5-6 | NA
TGTGCCAGCAGTTGGGGTCCCATCGGATACGAGCAGTACTTC | CASSWGPIGYEQYF | NA | TRBJ2-7 | TRBV27 | NA
TGCGCCAGCAGTGCCTTGGGACTAGCGGGAGAGACCCAGTACTTC | CASSALGLAGETQYF | TRBD2 | TRBJ2-5 | TRBV10-2 | NA
TGTGCCAGCAGCCGTTATGGTTCGATCGGGACAACGAACGAGCATGGCTACACCTTC | CASSRYGSIGTTNEHGYTF | NA | TRBJ1-2 | TRBV11-2 | NA
TGTGCCAGCAGCCCCCCCGGCGGGACAGGAGGTAGCTCTGGAAACACCATATATTTT | CASSPPGGTGGSSGNTIYF | TRBD1 | TRBJ1-3 | TRBV3-1 | once
TGCGCCAGCAGCGAGGGACAGCGCACAGATACGCAGTATTTT | CASSEGQRTDTQYF | TRBD1 | TRBJ2-3 | TRBV10-2 | NA
TGTGCCAGCAGTAAGACTAGCGGGGGGGAAGAGACCCAGTACTTC | CASSKTSGGEETQYF | TRBD2 | TRBJ2-5 | TRBV7-9 | NA
TGTGCCAGCAGGGCGGACAGCTACAATGAAAAACTGTTTTTT | CASRADSYNEKLFF | NA | TRBJ1-4 | TRBV6-1 | NA
TGTGCCAGCAGTTATAGGGGGACTAGCGTTAATGAGCAGTTCTTC | CASSYRGTSVNEQFF | TRBD2 | TRBJ2-1 | TRBV28 | NA
TGCAGCGTCTTTACAGGGGCGGGCGCCGGGGAGCTGTTTTTT | CSVFTGAGAGELFF | TRBD1 | TRBJ2-2 | TRBV29-1 | NA
TGTGCCAGCAGTTTATCGGGGACAGGGCAAGGAGAGGATGAAGCTTTCTTT | CASSLSGTGQGEDEAFF | TRBD1 | TRBJ1-1 | TRBV28 | once
TGTGCCAGCAGTCCCGGGACTAGCGGGCGCACAGATACGCAGTATTTT | CASSPGTSGRTDTQYF | TRBD2 | TRBJ2-3 | TRBV12-3/TRBV12-4 | NA
TGTGCCAGCAGCATAGACAGGGGCAATCAGCCCCAGCATTTT | CASSIDRGNQPQHF | TRBD1 | TRBJ1-5 | TRBV11-2 | NA
TGTGCCAGCAGTGAAGGGGGTTGGAGTGAAAAACTGTTTTTT | CASSEGGWSEKLFF | NA | TRBJ1-4 | TRBV25-1 | NA
TGTGCCTGGAGTGTACCCCCCTTCTTAGCGGGAGACTACAATGAGCAGTTCTTC | CAWSVPPFLAGDYNEQFF | TRBD2 | TRBJ2-1 | TRBV30 | NA
TGTGCCAGCAGAGGACGTAGCACAGATACGCAGTATTTT | CASRGRSTDTQYF | NA | TRBJ2-3 | TRBV12-3/TRBV12-4 | NA
TGTGCCAGCAGTCCAGGGGGCGAGAACACTGAAGCTTTCTTT | CASSPGGENTEAFF | TRBD1 | TRBJ1-1 | TRBV28 | NA
TGTGCCAGCAGCCAAGGCGCAGGGACCTACGAGCAGTACTTC | CASSQGAGTYEQYF | NA | TRBJ2-7 | TRBV3-1 | NA
TGTGCCAGCATAAGCGGGGATACCACCGGGGAGCTGTTTTTT | CASISGDTTGELFF | TRBD2 | TRBJ2-2 | TRBV2 | NA
TGCGCCAGCAGCGCAGAGAACACTGAAGCTTTCTTT | CASSAENTEAFF | NA | TRBJ1-1 | TRBV4-1 | NA
TGTGCCAGCATCGCTGACACCGGGGAGCTGTTTTTT | CASIADTGELFF | NA | TRBJ2-2 | TRBV21-1 | NA
TGTGCCAGCAGCTTGGCCTCTAGCGGTCAAAGCTCCTACAATGAGCAGTTCTTC | CASSLASSGQSSYNEQFF | TRBD2 | TRBJ2-1 | TRBV5-4 | NA
TGTGCCAGCAGCCCTCCGACTACCACCTACAATGAGCAGTTCTTC | CASSPPTTTYNEQFF | NA | TRBJ2-1 | TRBV7-8 | NA
TGTGCCAGTAGTCAATACAGGGTTAACTCCTACAATGAGCAGTTCTTC | CASSQYRVNSYNEQFF | NA | TRBJ2-1 | TRBV19 | NA
TGCAGTGCTAGAGATAGTCAGACGGAACACAATAGCAATCAGCCCCAGCATTTT | CSARDSQTEHNSNQPQHF | NA | TRBJ1-5 | TRBV20-1 | once
TGTGCCAGCAGCCCACTCGCGGGCAGGCCTATCCAAGAGACCCAGTACTTC | CASSPLAGRPIQETQYF | NA | TRBJ2-5 | TRBV28 | NA
TGTGCCAGCAGTTATCCTCTTGCGGCGGGGCTGAACACTGAAGCTTTCTTT | CASSYPLAAGLNTEAFF | NA | TRBJ1-1 | TRBV6-2/TRBV6-3 | NA
TGCAGCGTTGACTCGGGACCTAACTATGGCTACACCTTC | CSVDSGPNYGYTF | NA | TRBJ1-2 | TRBV29-1 | NA